Listed here are 21 T cell receptor beta chains from one sample, sequenced in a study of control samples from healthy donors and cancer patients. Produced via immunoSEQ multiplex PCR; TCRdb's table is partial and in-frame only. The sample contains about 140,000 clones, about 91% of which appear only once. Material: blood. The source of these receptors is a man in his thirties or forties in good health.

The chain couples TRBV4-1 to TRBJ2-7; perhaps TRBD1 as D (7 bases). The germline V gene has CDR1 MGHRA and CDR2 YSYEKL. V lost 4 bases and J 7 bases, leaving 11 bases between the germline ends. The CDR3 length is 12 residues. DNA for the CDR3: TGCGCCAGCAGCCTACAGGGGAGGGAGCAGTACTTC. Protein sequence: CASSLQGREQYF.

The chain is built from TRBV28 and TRBJ1-2; 7 bases map to TRBD1. Looked up from germline, CDR1 is MDHEN and CDR2 is SYDVKM. The CDR3 consists of 16 residues. Losses at the gene ends were 7 bases for V and 4 bases for J; bases not matched to a gene: 15. Here the CDR3 DNA reads TGTGCCAGCACCCCAGGGGGACAGCGTGATGCCTATGGCTACACCTTC. As protein: CASTPGGQRDAYGYTF.

This clone occurred a few times. The chain is built from TRBV5-1 and TRBJ1-5; no clear D gene. With 4 bases removed from V and 0 bases from J, the gap between germline ends came to 5 bases. Germline loops: CDR1 SGHRS, CDR2 YFSETQ. The CDR3 consists of 13 residues. The CDR3 nucleotides are TGCGCCAGCAGCGTAAATAGCAATCAGCCCCAGCATTTT. Amino acid sequence: CASSVNSNQPQHF.

The chain recombines TRBV6-1 with TRBJ1-1, with D unresolved. This CDR3 contains 14 residues. Germline V CDR1 and CDR2: MNHNS, SASEGT. Trimming left V 2 bases short and J 2 bases short, with 9 bases between. DNA for the CDR3: TGTGCCAGCAGTGAATTAGGTCCCAACACTGAAGCTTTCTTT. It is translated as CASSELGPNTEAFF.

The chain recombines TRBV7-6 with TRBJ2-6; weak D call: TRBD1 (5 bases). CDR1 and CDR2 from the germline V gene are SGHVS and FNYEAQ. The CDR3 loop spans 15 amino acids. V was shortened by 1 base and J by 2 bases, with 6 bases between the two germline ends. The CDR3 sequence: CASSLVRAGANVLTF. CDR3 in DNA: TGTGCCAGCAGCTTAGTCAGGGCTGGGGCCAACGTCCTGACTTTC.

The chain recombines TRBV20-1 with TRBJ2-1, with 11 bases lining up with TRBD2. The germline gives CDR1 DFQATT, CDR2 SNEGSKA (reference sequence). There are 12 residues in the CDR3. The J segment lost 10 bases and the V segment lost 3 bases, leaving 2 bases of the junction unmatched. The CDR3 protein is CSASRLAGEQFF. The CDR3 DNA sequence: TGCAGTGCTAGTAGACTAGCGGGGGAGCAGTTCTTC.

The CDR3 here is CASSQISGGPQTGELFF. CDR3 nucleotide sequence: TGTGCCAGCAGCCAAATTAGCGGGGGGCCGCAAACCGGGGAGCTGTTTTTT. The chain has TRBV4-2 and TRBJ2-2, with 10 bases matching TRBD2. The CDR3 covers 17 residues. Germline V gene lookup returns CDR1 LGHNA and CDR2 YNFKEQ. V was pared by 2 bases and J by 5 bases, with 8 bases of the junction left unmatched.

This sequence joins TRBV28 and TRBJ1-1, with D perhaps TRBD1 (6 bases). This CDR3 has 17 amino acids. V shed 2 bases and J shed 5 bases, with 21 bases lying between them. Germline CDR1 and CDR2: MDHEN and SYDVKM. The CDR3 DNA is TGTGCCAGCAGTTTAGCCCTCACAGGGAAAGAGGGAACTGAAGCTTTCTTT. It codes for CASSLALTGKEGTEAFF. The entire variable domain, with the rest obtained from reference TRBV28 and TRBJ1-1, is as follows: DVKVTQSSRYLVKRTGEKVFLECVQDMDHENMFWYRQDPGLGLRLIYFSYDVKMKEKGDIPEGYSVSREKKERFSLILESASTNQTSMYLCASSLALTGKEGTEAFFGQGTRLTVV.

The chain carries TRBV30 and TRBJ1-6; tentative D call: TRBD1 (6 bases). V shed 2 bases and J shed 0 bases, with 11 bases lying between them. This CDR3 region has 16 residues. Germline V gene sequence: CDR1 GTSNPN, CDR2 SVGIG (reference sequence). The CDR3 spells CAWSPRQASYNSPLHF. The CDR3 DNA sequence: TGTGCCTGGAGTCCCCGACAGGCCTCCTATAATTCACCCCTCCACTTT.

The chain has TRBV21-1 and TRBJ2-4; the DNA was not used to check the table's D call, TRBD2. TRBV21-1 is annotated as a pseudogene. The CDR3 extends over 17 amino acids. The DNA of the CDR3 is TGTGCCAGCAGTCGGGAATCCGGGACTAGCGGGGGAAACATTCAGTACTTC. This sequence encodes CASSRESGTSGGNIQYF.

The chain links TRBV15 to TRBJ1-6; 7 bases agree with TRBD1. Trimming removed 1 base from V and 2 bases from J; junction bases left unmatched: 2. CDR1 LNHNV and CDR2 YYDKDF come from the germline V gene (reference sequence). This CDR3 region has 16 residues. The CDR3: CATSRGDSTYNSPLHF. The DNA for the CDR3 is TGTGCCACCAGCAGAGGGGACAGCACCTATAATTCACCCCTCCACTTT.

V and J are TRBV5-1 and TRBJ2-1; 11 nucleotides match TRBD2. Germline V gives CDR1 SGHRS, CDR2 YFSETQ. Trimming cost V 0 bases and J 2 bases; bases outside gene matches: 1. The length of the CDR3 is 16 residues. This CDR3 reads CASSLGLAGTYNEQFF. The CDR3 region has the DNA TGCGCCAGCAGCTTGGGACTAGCGGGGACCTACAATGAGCAGTTCTTC. The full variable domain, in which reference TRBV5-1 and TRBJ2-1 provide the parts outside the CDR3, is KAGVTQTPRYLIKTRGQQVTLSCSPISGHRSVSWYQQTPGQGLQFLFEYFSETQRNKGNFPGRFSGRQFSNSRSEMNVSTLELGDSALYLCASSLGLAGTYNEQFFGPGTRLTVL.

V is TRBV3-1 (or the pseudogene TRBV3-2) and J is TRBJ2-3; TRBD2 matches at 13 bases. Unmatched junction bases numbered 8, after V lost 4 bases and J lost 4 bases. Germline-derived CDR1 and CDR2 are LGHDT and YNNKEL (reference sequence). CDR3 length: 17 amino acids. CDR3 in DNA: TGTGCCAGCAGCCCCTGGAAACTAGCGGGGGGGCCAGATACGCAGTATTTT. As protein: CASSPWKLAGGPDTQYF.

The chain employs TRBV25-1 and TRBJ1-6, with a possible D match to TRBD1 (6 bases). The CDR3 consists of 14 residues. CDR1 MGHDK and CDR2 SYGVNS come from the germline V gene. V was trimmed by 7 bases and J by 4 bases, leaving 11 bases between them. Here the CDR3 reads CASTADSYNSPLHF. The CDR3 DNA reads TGTGCCAGCACCGCGGACAGTTATAATTCACCCCTCCACTTT.

This clone was seen only once. The J gene is TRBJ2-3, the V gene TRBV24-1; no clear D. Looked up from germline, CDR1 is KGHDR and CDR2 is SFDVKD. This CDR3 is built from 13 residues. V was cut by 7 bases and J by 5 bases, with 12 bases left in between. The CDR3 DNA reads TGTGCCACCAGACAAAATAGGATAGATACGCAGTATTTT. Its translation is CATRQNRIDTQYF.

In its sample, this clone was seen once. Here the CDR3 reads CAWSNARASPLHF. The DNA for the CDR3 is TGTGCCTGGAGTAACGCCCGGGCTTCACCCCTCCACTTT. V usage is TRBV30 and J usage is TRBJ1-6; D gene unclear. Trimming took 2 bases from V and 9 from J, leaving 11 bases between them. The CDR3 is 13 residues long. Germline V gene lookup returns CDR1 GTSNPN and CDR2 SVGIG (reference sequence).

The chain employs TRBV5-1 and TRBJ1-1; D not certain. The CDR3 has 13 residues. V gave up 4 bases and J gave up 4 bases, with 11 bases separating them. Germline-derived CDR1 and CDR2 are SGHRS and YFSETQ. The CDR3 DNA sequence: TGCGCCAGCAGCGGTGGTATGTCCACTGAAGCTTTCTTT. This sequence encodes CASSGGMSTEAFF.

The chain joins TRBV5-1 to TRBJ2-7, with D maybe TRBD2 (6 bases). Germline V CDR1 and CDR2: SGHRS, YFSETQ. V was trimmed by 2 bases and J by 7 bases, leaving 10 bases between them. This CDR3 spans 12 amino acids. DNA for the CDR3: TGCGCCAGCAGCTTAGGTGGGGGGGAGCAGTACTTC. Translated, it gives CASSLGGGEQYF. Drawing the rest from reference TRBV5-1 and TRBJ2-7, the complete variable domain is KAGVTQTPRYLIKTRGQQVTLSCSPISGHRSVSWYQQTPGQGLQFLFEYFSETQRNKGNFPGRFSGRQFSNSRSEMNVSTLELGDSALYLCASSLGGGEQYFGPGTRLTVT.

This clone is a singleton in its sample. The chain joins TRBV28 to TRBJ1-3; weak D call: TRBD1 (6 bases). Germline V gives CDR1 MDHEN, CDR2 SYDVKM. This CDR3 has 15 amino acids. Trimming removed 3 bases from V and 1 base from J, with 10 bases in between. The CDR3 loop reads CASSFQGLSGNTIYF. In DNA form, the CDR3 reads TGTGCCAGCAGTTTCCAGGGGCTTTCTGGAAACACCATATATTTT.

The V and J genes are TRBV7-9 and TRBJ1-6; D remains unclear. The V and J ends lost 5 bases and 6 bases respectively, with 11 bases between them. This CDR3 has 14 amino acids. Germline assignment: CDR1 SEHNR and CDR2 FQNEAQ (reference sequence). CDR3 sequence reads: CASSPPEGNSPLHF. For the CDR3, the DNA is TGTGCCAGCAGCCCCCCGGAGGGTAATTCACCCCTCCACTTT.

V and J are TRBV5-1 and TRBJ1-1, with D hard to call. V was shortened by 0 bases and J by 1 base, with 7 bases between the two germline ends. The V gene's germline CDR1 is SGHRS and CDR2 YFSETQ. The CDR3 consists of 14 residues. In DNA form, the CDR3 reads TGCGCCAGCAGCTTGGTAGCAGGGAACACTGAAGCTTTCTTT. Amino acids: CASSLVAGNTEAFF.